This T cell receptor (beta chain) was recorded in a study of blood T cell repertoires in COVID-19. Whole-study context: PBMCs, B-cell-depleted T cells, or T cells were the source of the cDNA or gDNA that made up the material.

Seattle enrolled patients during active infection and tracked them longitudinally. V was cut by 1 base and J by 1 base, with 8 bases left in between. The germline gives CDR1 SQVTM, CDR2 ANQGSEA. The CDR3 loop spans 13 amino acids. The table came from immunoSEQ multiplex PCR; TCRdb's copy has only in-frame clones and leaves some out. The table records 330,000 or so clones, approximately 86% of them present only once. The clonotype originates from a man aged 25 to 45 with COVID-19, enrolled during active disease. The J gene is TRBJ2-7, the V gene TRBV29-1, with D possibly TRBD2 on 6 matching bases. The sequenced sample consisted of peripheral blood. CDR3 loop: CSVEASASYEQYF. CDR3 coding DNA: TGCAGCGTTGAAGCTAGCGCTTCCTACGAGCAGTACTTC.